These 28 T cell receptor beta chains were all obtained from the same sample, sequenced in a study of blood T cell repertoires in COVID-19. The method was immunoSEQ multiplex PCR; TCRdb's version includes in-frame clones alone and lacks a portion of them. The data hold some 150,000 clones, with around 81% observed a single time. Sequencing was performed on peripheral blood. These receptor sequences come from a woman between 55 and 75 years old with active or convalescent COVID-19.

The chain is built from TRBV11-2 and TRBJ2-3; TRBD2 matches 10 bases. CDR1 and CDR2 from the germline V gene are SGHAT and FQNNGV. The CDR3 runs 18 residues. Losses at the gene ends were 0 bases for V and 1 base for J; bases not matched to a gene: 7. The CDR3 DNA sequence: TGTGCCAGCAGCTTAGATCGGAGCGGGAGGGCCGGCACAGATACGCAGTATTTT. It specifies CASSLDRSGRAGTDTQYF.

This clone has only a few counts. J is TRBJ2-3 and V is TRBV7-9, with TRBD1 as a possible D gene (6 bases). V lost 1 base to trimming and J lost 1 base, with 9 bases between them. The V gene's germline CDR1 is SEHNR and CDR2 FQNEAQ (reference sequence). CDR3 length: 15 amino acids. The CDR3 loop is CASSLGWTGTDTQYF. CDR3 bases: TGTGCCAGCAGCTTAGGGTGGACAGGCACAGATACGCAGTATTTT.

The CDR3 spells CASSSTGGLEKLFF. The CDR3 bases are TGTGCCAGCAGCTCGACAGGGGGCCTTGAAAAACTGTTTTTT. V is TRBV5-6 and J is TRBJ1-4, with 10 bases lining up with TRBD1. The CDR3 has 14 residues. J lost 7 bases, V lost 3 bases, and 3 bases had no gene match. The germline gives CDR1 SGHDT, CDR2 YYEEEE.

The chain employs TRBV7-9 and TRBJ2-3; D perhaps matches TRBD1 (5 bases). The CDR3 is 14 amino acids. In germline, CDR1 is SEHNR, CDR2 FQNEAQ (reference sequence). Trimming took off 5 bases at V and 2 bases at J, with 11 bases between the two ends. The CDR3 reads CASSQMGPTDTQYF. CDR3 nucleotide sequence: TGTGCCAGCAGCCAAATGGGGCCCACAGATACGCAGTATTTT.

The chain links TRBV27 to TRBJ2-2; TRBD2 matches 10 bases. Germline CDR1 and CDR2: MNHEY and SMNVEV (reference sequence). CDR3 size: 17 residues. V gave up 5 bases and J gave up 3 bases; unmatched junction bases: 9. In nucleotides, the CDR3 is TGTGCCAGCAGTCGTTATAGCGGGGGGCTCGACACCGGGGAGCTGTTTTTT. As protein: CASSRYSGGLDTGELFF.

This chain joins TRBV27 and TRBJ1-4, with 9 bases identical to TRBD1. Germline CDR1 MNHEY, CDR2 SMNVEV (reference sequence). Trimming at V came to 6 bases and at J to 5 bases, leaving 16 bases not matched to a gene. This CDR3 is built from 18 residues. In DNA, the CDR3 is TGTGCCAGCAGCCGGGCCACAACAGGGGGCCTCTTGAATGAAAAACTGTTTTTT. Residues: CASSRATTGGLLNEKLFF. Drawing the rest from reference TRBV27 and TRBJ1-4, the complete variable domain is EAQVTQNPRYLITVTGKKLTVTCSQNMNHEYMSWYRQDPGLGLRQIYYSMNVEVTDKGDVPEGYKVSRKEKRNFPLILESPSPNQTSLYFCASSRATTGGLLNEKLFFGSGTQLSVL.

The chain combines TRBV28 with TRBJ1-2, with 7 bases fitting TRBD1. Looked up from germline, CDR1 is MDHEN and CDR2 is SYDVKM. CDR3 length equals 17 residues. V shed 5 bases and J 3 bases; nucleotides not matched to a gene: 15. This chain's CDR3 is CASSSLQGQQSYYGYTF. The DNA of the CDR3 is TGTGCCAGCAGTAGTTTACAGGGACAGCAATCGTACTATGGCTACACCTTC.

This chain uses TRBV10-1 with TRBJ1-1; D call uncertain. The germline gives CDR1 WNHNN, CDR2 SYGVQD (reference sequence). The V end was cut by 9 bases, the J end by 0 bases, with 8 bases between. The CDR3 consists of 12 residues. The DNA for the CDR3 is TGCGCCAGTTGCGCGATGAACACTGAAGCTTTCTTT. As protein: CASCAMNTEAFF.

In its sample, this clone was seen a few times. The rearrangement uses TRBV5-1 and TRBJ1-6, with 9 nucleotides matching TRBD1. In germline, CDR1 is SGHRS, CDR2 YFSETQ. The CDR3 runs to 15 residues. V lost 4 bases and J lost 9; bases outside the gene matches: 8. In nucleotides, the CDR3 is TGCGCCAGCAGCGCGCGGGACAGGGAGTCTTCACCCCTCCACTTT. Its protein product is CASSARDRESSPLHF.

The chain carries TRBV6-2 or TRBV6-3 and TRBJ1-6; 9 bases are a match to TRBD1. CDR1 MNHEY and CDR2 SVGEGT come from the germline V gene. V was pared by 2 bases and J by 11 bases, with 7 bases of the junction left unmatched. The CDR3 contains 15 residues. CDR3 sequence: CASSYARQGETPLHF. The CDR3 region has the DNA TGTGCCAGCAGTTACGCGAGACAGGGGGAAACACCCCTCCACTTT.

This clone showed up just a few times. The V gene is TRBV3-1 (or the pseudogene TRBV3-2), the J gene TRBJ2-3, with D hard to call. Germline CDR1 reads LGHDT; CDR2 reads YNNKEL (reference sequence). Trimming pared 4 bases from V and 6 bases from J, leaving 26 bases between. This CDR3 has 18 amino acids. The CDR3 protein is CASSPTTLQEAEVDTQYF. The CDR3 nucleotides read TGTGCCAGCAGCCCCACGACCCTGCAAGAAGCAGAGGTGGATACGCAGTATTTT.

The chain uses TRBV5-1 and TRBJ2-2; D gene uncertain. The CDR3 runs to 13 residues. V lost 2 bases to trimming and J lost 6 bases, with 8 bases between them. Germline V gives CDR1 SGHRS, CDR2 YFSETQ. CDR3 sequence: CASSLSVPGELFF. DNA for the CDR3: TGCGCCAGCAGCTTATCGGTGCCCGGGGAGCTGTTTTTT.

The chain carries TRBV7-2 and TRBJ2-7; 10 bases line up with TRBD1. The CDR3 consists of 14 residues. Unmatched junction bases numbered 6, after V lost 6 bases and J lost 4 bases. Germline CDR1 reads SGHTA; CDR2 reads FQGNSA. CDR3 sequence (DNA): TGTGCCAGCAGTGCGACAGGGGGCGCTTACGAGCAGTACTTC. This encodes CASSATGGAYEQYF.

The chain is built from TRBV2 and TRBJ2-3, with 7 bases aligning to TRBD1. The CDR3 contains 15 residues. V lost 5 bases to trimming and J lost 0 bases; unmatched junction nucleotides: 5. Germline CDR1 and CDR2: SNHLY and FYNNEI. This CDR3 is CASSQDRSSTDTQYF. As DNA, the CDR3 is TGTGCCAGCAGTCAGGACAGGAGTAGCACAGATACGCAGTATTTT.

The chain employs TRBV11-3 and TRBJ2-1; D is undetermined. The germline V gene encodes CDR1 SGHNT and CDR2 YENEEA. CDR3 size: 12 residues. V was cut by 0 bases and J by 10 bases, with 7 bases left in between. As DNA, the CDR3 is TGTGCCAGCAGCTTAGAACTCGGGGAGCAGTTCTTC. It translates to CASSLELGEQFF.

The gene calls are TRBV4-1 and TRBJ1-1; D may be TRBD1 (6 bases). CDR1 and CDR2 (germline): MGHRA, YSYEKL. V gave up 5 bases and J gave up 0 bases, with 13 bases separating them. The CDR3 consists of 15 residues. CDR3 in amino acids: CASSYRGGVNTEAFF. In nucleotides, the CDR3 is TGCGCCAGCAGCTATAGGGGGGGGGTGAACACTGAAGCTTTCTTT.

The CDR3: CATTEGGARTPSNYGYTF. The CDR3 coding sequence is TGTGCCACGACGGAAGGGGGTGCCAGGACCCCATCCAACTATGGCTACACCTTC. The V and J genes are TRBV2 and TRBJ1-2, with D tentatively TRBD1 (6 bases). Germline V gene sequence: CDR1 SNHLY, CDR2 FYNNEI. This CDR3 contains 18 residues. Trimming shortened V by 10 bases and J by 2 bases, and 29 bases separated the two germline ends. Full variable domain (rest looked up from reference TRBV2 and TRBJ1-2): EPEVTQTPSHQVTQMGQEVILRCVPISNHLYFYWYRQILGQKVEFLVSFYNNEISEKSEIFDDQFSVERPDGSNFTLKIRSTKLEDSAMYFCATTEGGARTPSNYGYTFGSGTRLTVV.

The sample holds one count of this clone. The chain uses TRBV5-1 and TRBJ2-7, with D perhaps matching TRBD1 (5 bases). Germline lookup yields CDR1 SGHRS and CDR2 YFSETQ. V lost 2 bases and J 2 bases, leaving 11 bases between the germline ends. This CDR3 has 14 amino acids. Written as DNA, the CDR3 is TGCGCCAGCAGCTTAGGGGCCACAGCCTACGAGCAGTACTTC. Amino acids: CASSLGATAYEQYF.

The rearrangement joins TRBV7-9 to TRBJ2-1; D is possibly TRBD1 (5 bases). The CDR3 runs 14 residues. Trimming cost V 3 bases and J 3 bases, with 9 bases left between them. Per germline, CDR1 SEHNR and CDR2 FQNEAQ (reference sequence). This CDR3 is CASSFSRVYNEQFF. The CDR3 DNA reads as TGTGCCAGCAGCTTTAGCAGGGTCTACAATGAGCAGTTCTTC.

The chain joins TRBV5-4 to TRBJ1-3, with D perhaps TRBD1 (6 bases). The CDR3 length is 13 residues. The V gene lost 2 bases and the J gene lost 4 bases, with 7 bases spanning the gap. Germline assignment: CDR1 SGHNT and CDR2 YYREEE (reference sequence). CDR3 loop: CASSLDRGNTIYF. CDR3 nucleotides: TGTGCCAGCAGCTTAGACAGGGGAAACACCATATATTTT.

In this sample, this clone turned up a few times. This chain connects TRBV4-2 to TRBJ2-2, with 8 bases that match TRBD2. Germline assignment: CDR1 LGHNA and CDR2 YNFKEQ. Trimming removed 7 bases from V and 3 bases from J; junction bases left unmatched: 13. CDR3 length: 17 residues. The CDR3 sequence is CASTIGASGSDTGELFF. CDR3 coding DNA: TGTGCCAGCACCATAGGGGCGAGCGGGAGCGACACCGGGGAGCTGTTTTTT.

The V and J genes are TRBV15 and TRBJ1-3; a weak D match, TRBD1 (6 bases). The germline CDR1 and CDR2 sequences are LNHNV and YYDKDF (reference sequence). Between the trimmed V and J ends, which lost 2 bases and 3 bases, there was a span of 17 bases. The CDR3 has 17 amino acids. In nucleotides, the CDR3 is TGTGCCACCAGCAGAACTCTGGGAGGGGGTTATGGAAACACCATATATTTT. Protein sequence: CATSRTLGGGYGNTIYF.

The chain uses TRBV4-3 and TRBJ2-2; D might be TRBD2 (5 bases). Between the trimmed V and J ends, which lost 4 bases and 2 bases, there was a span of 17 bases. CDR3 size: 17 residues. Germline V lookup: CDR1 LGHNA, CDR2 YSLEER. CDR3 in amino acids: CASSLGVATLNTGELFF. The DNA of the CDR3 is TGCGCCAGCAGCCTAGGCGTAGCGACGTTAAACACCGGGGAGCTGTTTTTT.

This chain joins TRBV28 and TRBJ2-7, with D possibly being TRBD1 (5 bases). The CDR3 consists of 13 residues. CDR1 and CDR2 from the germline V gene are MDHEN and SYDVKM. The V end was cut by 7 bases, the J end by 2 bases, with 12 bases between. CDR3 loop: CASTVTEPYEQYF. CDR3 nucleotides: TGTGCCAGCACCGTGACAGAACCCTACGAGCAGTACTTC.

The CDR3 bases are TGTGCCAGCAGTATTGGACAGGCTTATGGCTACACCTTC. Protein sequence: CASSIGQAYGYTF. The J gene is TRBJ1-2, the V gene TRBV6-5; TRBD1 agrees at 7 bases. The CDR3 length is 13 residues. V trimming: 5 bases; J trimming: 5 bases; junction bases outside the gene matches: 5. Germline V gives CDR1 MNHEY, CDR2 SVGAGI.

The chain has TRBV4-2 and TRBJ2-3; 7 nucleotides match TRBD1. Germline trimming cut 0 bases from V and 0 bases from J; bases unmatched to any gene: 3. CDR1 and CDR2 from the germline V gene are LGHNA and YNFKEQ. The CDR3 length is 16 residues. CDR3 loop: CASSQESGGSTDTQYF. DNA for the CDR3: TGTGCCAGCAGCCAAGAATCAGGGGGAAGCACAGATACGCAGTATTTT.

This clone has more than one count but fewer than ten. The CDR3 DNA is TGTGCCAGCAGCAGCCTCCCCCCGCAAGCTAATGAAAAACTGTTTTTT. Residues: CASSSLPPQANEKLFF. V gene TRBV6-2 or TRBV6-3 combines with J gene TRBJ1-4, with D hard to call. Germline values: CDR1 MNHEY, CDR2 SVGEGT. This CDR3 is 16 amino acids long. Trimming shortened V by 6 bases and J by 3 bases, and 17 bases separated the two germline ends.

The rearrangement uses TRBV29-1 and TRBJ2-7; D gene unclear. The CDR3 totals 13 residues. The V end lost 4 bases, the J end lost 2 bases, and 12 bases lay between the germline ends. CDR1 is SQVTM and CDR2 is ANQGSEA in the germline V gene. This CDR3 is CSVVPQDTYEQYF. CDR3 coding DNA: TGCAGCGTTGTTCCCCAGGATACCTACGAGCAGTACTTC.